This paragraph reports one TCR beta chain. Its matching antigen is unknown. This sample was taken from a study of T cell responses to AZD1222 COVID-19 vaccine. Broader study findings: Reportedly, close to half of spike-specific TCRs are directed against unmutated variant regions. Donors, mostly white British, included more females; clonal diversity was possibly underestimated. Across the whole spike, CD4 TCRs peaked at regions 160-218 and 743-854.

TCRdb's copy holds only in-frame clones and misses some; the assay was immunoSEQ multiplex PCR. The sample lists just over 150,000 clones; more than 85% were seen once. The germline V gene encodes CDR1 SGHTA and CDR2 FQGNSA. The CDR3 spans 14 residues. Trimming pared 0 bases from V and 1 base from J, leaving 6 bases between. The chain recombines TRBV7-2 with TRBJ1-1; perhaps TRBD1 as D (5 bases). Specimen: peripheral blood, collected 28 days after the second AZD1222 dose. The sequence derives from an adult who received the AZD1222 COVID-19 vaccine. The CDR3 DNA reads as TGTGCCAGCAGCTTAGCGGGGCGGAACACTGAAGCTTTCTTT. The encoded protein is CASSLAGRNTEAFF.